The entry below describes one TCR beta chain. Clones were read by immunoSEQ multiplex PCR, and TCRdb kept only the in-frame ones, dropping some. The sample lists 260,000 or so clones, 75% to 85% seen once, with roughly 4.7% in the top ten. The sample originates from a study of blood T cell repertoires in COVID-19. At the level of the study: Nucleic acid was either cDNA or gDNA, and it came from T cells, B-cell-depleted T cells, or PBMCs.

The source is a woman between 65 and 79 years old with acute or convalescent COVID-19. The material sequenced was peripheral blood.

CDR3 nucleotide sequence: TGTGCCACCAGCAGTAGGACTAGCGGGGTCCACGAGCAGTACTTC. Translated, it gives CATSSRTSGVHEQYF. The chain recombines TRBV15 with TRBJ2-7; 12 bases map to TRBD2. Germline V gene data show CDR1 as LNHNV and CDR2 as YYDKDF (reference sequence). The CDR3 sequence is 15 residues long. Trimming at V came to 3 bases and at J to 5 bases, leaving 5 bases not matched to a gene.